This T cell receptor (beta chain) was sequenced during a study of identical twins. Study-wide results and caveats: With abundant cord blood beta clonotypes, insertions were fewer; memory repertoires showed no such pattern.

MiXCR, applied by TCRdb to the 5' RACE reads, yields one record per CDR3 protein. This sample has approximately 190,000 distinct CDR3 sequences, with approximately 15% found just once. V shed 1 base and J shed 0 bases, with 10 bases lying between them. Germline V gives CDR1 LGHNA, CDR2 YSLEER. This CDR3 region has 16 residues. This clonotype showed up many times. Its target is unknown. These sequences were also reported in another study, on T cells expressing NK-cell markers.

This chain connects TRBV4-3 to TRBJ2-1; no firm D call. Sequences were obtained from CD8+ T cells sorted from blood. This clonotype was obtained from a woman aged 18-30 years in good health. The CDR3 loop reads CASSQGRGYSYNEQFF. The DNA of the CDR3 is TGCGCCAGCAGCCAAGGGCGAGGTTACTCCTACAATGAGCAGTTCTTC.